A selection of T cell receptor beta chains follows, all from one sample in a study of a mutant IDH1 vaccine in newly diagnosed glioma. The data were produced by immunoSEQ multiplex PCR, yet TCRdb's version contains in-frame clones alone and is incomplete. The table lists about 64,000 clones, roughly 68% of them singletons, with over 4% in the top ten. These receptors have no identified antigens. Here the sequenced sample was PBMCs, taken from a glioma patient whose treatment included an IDH1 peptide vaccine. These receptors all come from a man aged 45-65 years with glioma. The CDR3 runs from the conserved cysteine through the conserved F or W. Each record gives: V gene, J gene, clone size, D gene, CDR3 protein, CDR3 DNA. The D gene is left open where the match is weak. Clone size, where shown, is once, few, many, or a class for clones that have expanded.

TRBV10-3,TRBJ1-1,-,TRBD1,CAISSDREGTEAFF,TGTGCCATCAGTTCGGACAGGGAGGGAACTGAAGCTTTCTTT
TRBV9,TRBJ1-1,-,-,CASSPGPRDTEAFF,TGTGCCAGCAGCCCCGGGCCTCGGGACACTGAAGCTTTCTTT
TRBV2,TRBJ1-2,few,TRBD1,CASSGPGTGSLTYGYTF,TGTGCCAGCAGTGGTCCCGGGACAGGTTCCTTAACCTATGGCTACACCTTC
TRBV30,TRBJ2-7,once,-,CAWSVRYQDPEQYF,TGTGCCTGGAGTGTGCGCTACCAGGATCCCGAGCAGTACTTC
TRBV19,TRBJ1-2,-,-,CASRLTVNYGYTF,TGTGCCAGTAGACTTACAGTTAACTATGGCTACACCTTC
TRBV30,TRBJ2-2,many,TRBD1,CAWRLTGGTGELFF,TGTGCCTGGAGGCTAACAGGGGGCACCGGGGAGCTGTTTTTT
TRBV6-6,TRBJ2-7,-,-,CASRTGRSSYEQYF,TGTGCCAGCAGGACCGGTAGGAGTTCCTACGAGCAGTACTTC
TRBV4-2,TRBJ2-5,-,TRBD2,CASSQGTSRKTQYF,TGTGCCAGCAGCCAAGGGACTAGCAGAAAGACCCAGTACTTC
TRBV15,TRBJ2-5,-,TRBD2,CATSRDSLAGYQETQYF,TGTGCCACCAGCAGAGATTCACTAGCGGGGTACCAAGAGACCCAGTACTTC
TRBV14,TRBJ2-7,-,TRBD1,CASSPSTGGYWQYF,TGTGCCAGCAGCCCCAGTACAGGGGGTTACTGGCAGTACTTC
TRBV29-1,TRBJ2-5,-,-,CSVVALPQETQYF,TGCAGCGTTGTGGCCCTGCCCCAAGAGACCCAGTACTTC
TRBV5-6,TRBJ2-1,once,-,CASSFDTINEQFF,TGTGCCAGCAGCTTCGACACAATCAATGAGCAGTTCTTC
TRBV7-9,TRBJ1-1,-,TRBD1,CASSPGQAGLITKKAFF,TGTGCCAGCAGCCCAGGACAGGCGGGACTCATAACTAAGAAAGCTTTCTTT
TRBV20-1,TRBJ1-1,-,-,CSARSGTEAFF,TGCAGTGCTAGGTCGGGCACTGAAGCTTTCTTT
TRBV5-8,TRBJ2-1,-,-,CASSLMGENEQFF,TGTGCCAGCAGCTTAATGGGCGAGAATGAGCAGTTCTTC
TRBV27,TRBJ2-1,-,-,CASRTVWGVYNEQFF,TGTGCCAGCAGGACGGTCTGGGGGGTCTACAATGAGCAGTTCTTC
TRBV5-1,TRBJ1-5,once,-,CASSFGPLGNQPQHF,TGCGCCAGCAGCTTCGGCCCTCTTGGCAATCAGCCCCAGCATTTT
TRBV9,TRBJ1-1,-,-,CASSVGGRAEAFF,TGTGCCAGCAGCGTAGGAGGGCGGGCTGAAGCTTTCTTT
TRBV9,TRBJ2-1,once,TRBD2,CASSVGGSGVYNEQFF,TGTGCCAGCAGCGTAGGCGGAAGCGGGGTCTACAATGAGCAGTTCTTC
TRBV5-4,TRBJ2-7,once,-,CASSPGGGQAFNGQYF,TGTGCCAGCAGCCCCGGAGGCGGACAAGCATTCAACGGGCAGTACTTC
TRBV2,TRBJ1-1,-,-,CATGPGSTEAFF,TGTGCCACAGGACCTGGGAGCACTGAAGCTTTCTTT
TRBV10-1,TRBJ2-4,-,-,CASTDSGGKNIQYF,TGCGCCAGCACTGACAGTGGTGGGAAAAACATTCAGTACTTC